The 19 T cell receptor beta chains reported below all come from one sample, sequenced in a study of neurological immune-mediated disorders (dated by TCRdb to about 2019). Preparation of the library involved 5' RACE. Reads for this sample came from an Illumina HiSeq 2500. Clones were called with MiXCR by TCRdb after fastp trimmed the public reads at Q25, and only in-frame beta chains were retained. Rows are combined by CDR3 protein, so each entry shows the most common genes and DNA. This sample comprises 50,000 to 55,000 distinct CDR3 sequences, about a tenth of them detected only once. Of the sample, about 5.7% falls within the top ten clones. Sequencing was performed on PBMCs. The receptors derive from a man aged 70-80 years with HTLV-1-associated myelopathy (HAM/TSP).

This clonotype was found many times. The rearrangement links TRBV18 to TRBJ1-5; D call uncertain. CDR1 and CDR2 from the germline V gene are KGHSH and LQKENI. The CDR3 extends over 13 amino acids. Between the trimmed V and J ends, which lost 3 bases and 1 base, there was a span of 4 bases. The CDR3 sequence is CASSPGSNQPQHF. The CDR3 DNA is TGTGCCAGCTCACCTGGCAGCAATCAGCCCCAGCATTTT.

Many counts were recorded for this clonotype. The chain joins TRBV20-1 to TRBJ2-7, with TRBD2 matching over 8 bases. V trimming: 2 bases; J trimming: 0 bases; junction bases outside the gene matches: 3. The CDR3 covers 14 residues. Looked up from germline, CDR1 is DFQATT and CDR2 is SNEGSKA (reference sequence). The CDR3 DNA is TGCAGTGCTAGATCCGGGAGGGTCTCCTACGAGCAGTACTTC. Its translation is CSARSGRVSYEQYF.

The sample holds many counts of this clonotype. The CDR3 coding sequence is TGTGCCACCAGCAGAGATCGGGGTTACGGCACAGATACGCAGTATTTT. It is translated as CATSRDRGYGTDTQYF. V and J are TRBV15 and TRBJ2-3, with D perhaps TRBD2 (5 bases). Germline values: CDR1 LNHNV, CDR2 YYDKDF (reference sequence). CDR3 length equals 16 residues. Trimming stripped 0 bases from V and 1 base from J, with 11 bases between.

In its sample, this clonotype was seen many times. This chain joins TRBV7-8 and TRBJ2-7, with 7 bases fitting TRBD1. J was trimmed by 6 bases and V by 7 bases; bases with no gene match: 15. Germline assignment: CDR1 SGHVS and CDR2 FQNEAQ. There are 15 residues in the CDR3. In nucleotides, the CDR3 is TGTGCCAGCAACGACAGGGCCACTATTAATGGCGAGCAGTACTTC. This codes for CASNDRATINGEQYF.

This clonotype was recorded many times. The V and J genes are TRBV7-2 and TRBJ2-5; TRBD2 agrees at 12 bases. The V gene end was trimmed by 5 bases and the J gene end by 5 bases; junction bases not matched to a gene: 9. The CDR3 totals 16 residues. Looked up from germline, CDR1 is SGHTA and CDR2 is FQGNSA. CDR3 in amino acids: CASSPRLAGERETQYF. CDR3 DNA sequence: TGTGCCAGCAGCCCACGACTAGCGGGAGAGAGGGAGACCCAGTACTTC.

In its sample, this clonotype was seen many times. The rearrangement joins TRBV6-2 or TRBV6-3 to TRBJ1-1; TRBD1 is a possible D gene (5 bases). This CDR3 contains 13 residues. The V and J ends lost 6 bases and 5 bases respectively, with 13 bases between them. Germline V lookup: CDR1 MNHEY, CDR2 SVGEGT. The CDR3 protein is CASRMGGGTEAFF. The CDR3, as DNA: TGTGCCAGCAGAATGGGGGGGGGTACTGAAGCTTTCTTT.

This clonotype was detected many times. The rearrangement uses TRBV6-2 or TRBV6-3 and TRBJ2-7, with 13 bases fitting TRBD2. J gave up 5 bases and V 5 bases, and 6 bases lay outside the gene matches. This CDR3 contains 15 residues. CDR1 and CDR2 (germline): MNHEY, SVGEGT. CDR3 sequence (DNA): TGTGCCAGCAGTCCTAGACTAGCGGGAGGCCACGAGCAGTACTTC. Residues: CASSPRLAGGHEQYF.

On this clonotype itself: It may be a read error: a sequence one base away is much more abundant. This chain links TRBV10-3 with TRBJ2-5; D is possibly TRBD2 (5 bases). This CDR3 contains 12 residues. CDR1 and CDR2 (germline): ENHRY, SYGVKD. This chain's CDR3 is CTTNRGQETQYF. CDR3 coding DNA: TGTACCACAAACCGGGGCCAAGAGACCCAGTACTTC.

This clonotype was detected ten times or more. The chain is built from TRBV6-5 and TRBJ2-1; 9 bases are a match to TRBD2. The CDR3 spans 15 residues. Trimming at V came to 5 bases and at J to 6 bases, leaving 8 bases not matched to a gene. Germline CDR1 and CDR2: MNHEY and SVGAGI. CDR3 sequence: CASSKASGTVNEQFF. In nucleotides, the CDR3 is TGTGCCAGCAGTAAAGCTAGCGGGACCGTCAATGAGCAGTTCTTC.

The chain couples TRBV5-6 to TRBJ2-1; the match to TRBD1 covers 8 bases. The CDR3 contains 15 residues. Germline V gene sequence: CDR1 SGHDT, CDR2 YYEEEE. With 4 bases clipped from V and 0 bases from J, the junction kept 3 bases outside the gene matches. Here the CDR3 reads CASSPDRDSYNEQFF. The DNA of the CDR3 is TGTGCCAGCAGCCCGGACAGGGACTCCTACAATGAGCAGTTCTTC.

In this sample, this clonotype turned up many times. This chain uses TRBV3-1 with TRBJ2-7, with 10 bases fitting TRBD2. Losses at the gene ends were 4 bases for V and 3 bases for J; bases not matched to a gene: 15. The CDR3 loop spans 18 amino acids. Germline-derived CDR1 and CDR2 are LGHDT and YNNKEL (reference sequence). The CDR3 loop reads CASSLDPTLAGVYYEQYF. CDR3 bases: TGTGCCAGCAGCCTCGATCCGACTCTAGCGGGAGTCTACTACGAGCAGTACTTC.

The chain has TRBV10-3 and TRBJ2-7; unclear D gene. The ends were cut back, 8 bases at V and 4 bases at J, with 9 bases in the middle. The CDR3 is 11 residues long. From germline, CDR1 is ENHRY and CDR2 SYGVKD. CDR3 residues: CAILIGYEQYF. The CDR3 coding sequence is TGTGCCATCCTAATAGGGTACGAGCAGTACTTC.

This clonotype was found many times. J is TRBJ2-7 and V is TRBV12-3 or TRBV12-4; D perhaps matches TRBD1 (6 bases). Trimming stripped 6 bases from V and 4 bases from J, with 7 bases between. There are 11 residues in the CDR3. CDR3 sequence reads: CASSGQYEQYF. DNA of the CDR3: TGTGCCAGCAGCGGACAGTACGAGCAGTACTTC.

Of note for this clonotype: The CDR3 carries no conserved terminal phenylalanine or tryptophan, so it likely arises from a read error. Because the CDR3's place on the DNA is in doubt, the DNA is left out and the CDR3 is given as listed by TCRdb. The gene calls are TRBV10-3 and TRBJ2-1; the table's D gene call, TRBD2, was not cross checked with the DNA. CDR1 is ENHRY and CDR2 is SYGVKD in the germline V gene. The CDR3 totals 12 residues, both ends included. The CDR3 sequence: CAISGSGSQGIL.

Ten or more counts support this clonotype. The J gene is TRBJ2-5, the V gene TRBV6-2 or TRBV6-3; D uncertain. Trimming removed 5 bases from V and 5 bases from J, with 6 bases in between. Looked up from germline, CDR1 is MNHEY and CDR2 is SVGEGT. The CDR3 contains 11 residues. The CDR3 sequence: CASSELETQYF. The CDR3 nucleotides read TGTGCCAGCAGTGAACTGGAGACCCAGTACTTC.

Details on this clonotype: An end of the junction does not agree with germline; a read error may underlie this. The rearrangement joins TRBV4-1 to TRBJ2-7; 8 nucleotides agree with TRBD1. Germline V gives CDR1 MGHRA, CDR2 YSYEKL. This CDR3 is built from 14 residues. CDR3 region: CASSQDRVAYEQCF. As DNA, the CDR3 is TGCGCCAGCAGCCAGGACAGGGTGGCCTACGAGCAGTGCTTC.

This clonotype occurred many times. The CDR3 nucleotides are TGCGCCAGCAGCTACCGGAGTCTAGCGGGCGCAGATACGCAGTATTTT. It codes for CASSYRSLAGADTQYF. The rearrangement links TRBV5-1 to TRBJ2-3; 8 bases match TRBD2. The CDR3 consists of 16 residues. V was pared by 3 bases and J by 4 bases, with 10 bases of the junction left unmatched. CDR1 and CDR2 from the germline V gene are SGHRS and YFSETQ.

This clonotype was seen at least ten times. This chain uses TRBV20-1 with TRBJ2-7; D not resolved. The V end lost 1 base, the J end lost 5 bases, and 9 bases lay between the germline ends. The CDR3 runs 12 residues. CDR1 is DFQATT and CDR2 is SNEGSKA in the germline V gene (reference sequence). CDR3 residues: CSARGPSDEQYF. CDR3 in DNA: TGCAGTGCTAGAGGCCCCAGCGACGAGCAGTACTTC.

This clonotype was seen at least ten times. The CDR3 region has the DNA TGTGCCATCAGTGAGACTAGCGGGAGCTCGCAGTACTTC. Its protein is CAISETSGSSQYF. J is TRBJ2-7 and V is TRBV10-3; 11 nucleotides line up with TRBD2. Germline trimming cut 2 bases from V and 9 bases from J; bases unmatched to any gene: 3. The CDR3 totals 13 residues. Germline CDR1 reads ENHRY; CDR2 reads SYGVKD.